This T cell receptor beta chain was documented in a study of vaccination effects on CD4 cells after COVID-19. About the research overall: Samples gathered post-vaccine arrived a median of 72 days past the second dose. General study points: Healthy vaccine recipients' vaccine-induced clones were almost all SARS-CoV-2 mono-reactive. Convalescent patients numbered few in the study; early post-infection timepoints were missing entirely.

As concerns this clone: Antigen unknown.

ViraFEST assay sequencing came after antigen-specific CD4+ T cells were expanded with viral peptide pools. Cultured cells yielded isolated CD4+ T cells after 10 days. Participants completed two doses of the BNT162b2 or mRNA-1273 vaccine. They grew two million PBMC in each well, adding around 9 IU/ml IL-2 and 10 ug/ml peptides. The method was immunoSEQ multiplex PCR; TCRdb's version includes in-frame clones alone and lacks a portion of them. The profile shows approximately 70,000 clones, around four fifths of them singletons. Unmatched junction bases numbered 8, after V lost 3 bases and J lost 6 bases. The CDR3 contains 15 residues. Germline-derived CDR1 and CDR2 are LNHDA and SQIVND (reference sequence).

This chain uses TRBV19 with TRBJ2-5, with 9 bases that match TRBD2. The source material was CD4+ T cells from PBMCs cultured with HCoV-OC43 spike peptides, sampled after COVID-19 vaccination. Subset defined: HCoV-OC43 spike overlapping peptide pool stimulation. This clonotype was sampled from a human donor who received a COVID-19 vaccine. The chain's CDR3 is CASSIGGTSMKTQYF. In DNA form, the CDR3 reads TGTGCCAGTAGTATTGGGGGGACTAGCATGAAGACCCAGTACTTC.